Sequencing of this TCR beta chain was carried out in a study of beta chain features in type 1 diabetes. Study as a whole: The number of sorted cells examined across all samples was 107,917,701.

Sequenced material consisted of expressed TCRB transcripts (all of the isolated RNA was reverse transcribed). Produced via immunoSEQ multiplex PCR; TCRdb's table is partial and in-frame only. This table holds 640,000 or so clones, over 10% found once. The CDR3 extends over 13 amino acids. Germline V gene lookup returns CDR1 ENHRY and CDR2 SYGVKD. Trimming stripped 7 bases from V and 5 bases from J, with 9 bases between. Regarding this clone: Its antigen is as yet unknown.

Whole-study findings and limits: Within each of all four CD4+ subsets, Type 1 diabetes patients had TCRB CDR3s that were moderately but significantly shorter. In comparison with healthy donors, patients had naive, central memory and Treg TCRB repertoires that appeared more similar. cDNA-based sequencing might over-represent cells highly expressing TCR.

This receptor was taken from a man aged 18 to 30 with type 1 diabetes. Source material: naive CD4+ T cells from blood. The V call is TRBV10-3, the J call TRBJ1-6; D remains ambiguous. The CDR3 loop is CAIKDFDNSPLHF. In DNA form, the CDR3 reads TGTGCCATCAAGGACTTTGATAATTCACCCCTCCACTTT.